One TCR beta chain is described in this entry. This sample was included in a study of cytomegalovirus exposure and HLA in healthy donors. The wider study: The 120 validation repertoires, a later analysis reported, used the same platform as the approximately 730 repertoires from the first cohort.

The assay was immunoSEQ multiplex PCR, and TCRdb's table has in-frame clones only and misses some. The table lists about 98,000 clones, roughly nine tenths of them singletons. The donors were members of the validation cohort comprising approximately 120 subjects, separate from the approximately 700-subject first cohort. The V segment lost 2 bases and the J segment 2 bases; nucleotides outside the gene matches: 8. CDR3 length: 18 amino acids. Germline V gene sequence: CDR1 SGHVS, CDR2 FNYEAQ. This sequence originates from a man between 18 and 35 years old in good health and CMV-seropositive. The sequenced material came from PBMCs. The chain couples TRBV7-6 to TRBJ1-3; the match to TRBD1 covers 11 bases. CDR3 in amino acids: CASSLSVPGQGAGNTIYF. DNA for the CDR3: TGTGCCAGCAGCTTATCCGTTCCGGGACAGGGGGCTGGAAACACCATATATTTT.